What follows are 9 T cell receptor beta chains derived from one specimen sequenced in a study of blood T cell repertoires in COVID-19. The table came from immunoSEQ multiplex PCR; TCRdb's copy has only in-frame clones and leaves some out. The sample holds about 270,000 clones, around 90% seen once. Sequences were obtained from PBMCs or T cells enriched from blood (not recorded which). Receptors originate from a woman aged 60-75 years in a cohort exposed to, infected with or recovered from COVID-19 (not recorded which).

A word on this clone: At one end, the junction sequence differs from germline, possibly due to a read error. V and J are TRBV29-1 and TRBJ2-3; unclear D gene. CDR1 is SQVTM, CDR2 ANQGSEA, per germline. The CDR3 loop spans 13 amino acids. DNA for the CDR3: TGCAGCGTTGATTCTGGTAGCACGGATACGCAGTATTTT. Translating gives CSVDSGSTDTQYF.

The chain employs TRBV28 and TRBJ1-5; 7 bases map to TRBD1. Trimming took 6 bases from V and 4 from J; bases not matched to a gene: 9. CDR3 size: 15 residues. From germline, CDR1 is MDHEN and CDR2 SYDVKM. Here the CDR3 reads CASRLGDRENQPQHF. The CDR3 DNA follows: TGTGCCAGCAGATTGGGCGACAGGGAAAATCAGCCCCAGCATTTT.

This chain connects TRBV7-9 to TRBJ2-2; 9 bases match TRBD1. Trimming cost V 5 bases and J 6 bases; bases outside gene matches: 4. This CDR3 contains 14 residues. Germline-derived CDR1 and CDR2 are SEHNR and FQNEAQ (reference sequence). In nucleotides, the CDR3 is TGTGCCAGCAGCAGGGGACAGGGCGCCGGGGAGCTGTTTTTT. Its translation: CASSRGQGAGELFF.

The chain is built from TRBV15 and TRBJ1-3; weak D call: TRBD1 (5 bases). Looked up from germline, CDR1 is LNHNV and CDR2 is YYDKDF (reference sequence). This CDR3 has 15 amino acids. V gave up 3 bases and J gave up 1 base, with 10 bases separating them. Here the CDR3 reads CATSRDTLSGNTIYF. CDR3 bases: TGTGCCACCAGCAGGGACACTCTATCTGGAAACACCATATATTTT.

The chain combines TRBV6-1 with TRBJ2-3; 9 bases line up with TRBD2. CDR3 length equals 16 residues. V was pared by 2 bases and J by 1 base, with 4 bases of the junction left unmatched. CDR1 and CDR2 from the germline V gene are MNHNS and SASEGT. The CDR3 here is CASSESWTSGTDTQYF. In nucleotides, the CDR3 is TGTGCCAGCAGTGAATCCTGGACTAGCGGCACAGATACGCAGTATTTT.

The rearrangement links TRBV27 to TRBJ2-2; D might be TRBD1 (6 bases). Trimming left V 4 bases short and J 0 bases short, with 6 bases between. Germline V gene data show CDR1 as MNHEY and CDR2 as SMNVEV (reference sequence). The CDR3 length is 14 residues. The CDR3, as DNA: TGTGCCAGCAGTTGGACAGCGAACACCGGGGAGCTGTTTTTT. Translation gives CASSWTANTGELFF.

This clone appeared a single time. The chain joins TRBV24-1 to TRBJ2-4; D is possibly TRBD2 (5 bases). Germline V lookup: CDR1 KGHDR, CDR2 SFDVKD. This CDR3 has 14 residues. V dropped 7 bases and J dropped 8 bases, with 17 bases sitting between them. The chain's CDR3 is CATSAGGYQDIQYF. The CDR3, as DNA: TGTGCCACCAGCGCGGGTGGGTACCAGGACATTCAGTACTTC.

The J gene is TRBJ2-5, the V gene TRBV28, with 9 bases aligning to TRBD2. V was clipped by 2 bases and J by 3 bases; unmatched bases: 7. The CDR3 is made up of 16 amino acids. Germline CDR1 and CDR2: MDHEN and SYDVKM. The CDR3 nucleotides read TGTGCCAGCAGTTTAGGCGGCGGGAGGGCGGAAGAGACCCAGTACTTC. Encoded protein: CASSLGGGRAEETQYF. The variable domain in full, with the rest retrieved from reference TRBV28 and TRBJ2-5, is DVKVTQSSRYLVKRTGEKVFLECVQDMDHENMFWYRQDPGLGLRLIYFSYDVKMKEKGDIPEGYSVSREKKERFSLILESASTNQTSMYLCASSLGGGRAEETQYFGPGTRLLVL.

The chain combines TRBV28 with TRBJ1-2; D is unresolved. This CDR3 is built from 14 residues. CDR1 MDHEN and CDR2 SYDVKM come from the germline V gene. Trimming took 2 bases from V and 4 from J, leaving 11 bases between them. CDR3 sequence: CASSLGLTTYGYTF. CDR3 DNA sequence: TGTGCCAGCAGTTTAGGACTAACTACCTATGGCTACACCTTC.